Included here is one T cell receptor (beta chain) sequence, with context. About 0.5 to 1 ug RNA was reverse transcribed with random hexamers. One entry per CDR3 protein results from TCRdb running MiXCR on the immunoSEQ multiplex PCR reads. The data contain under 150,000 distinct CDR3 sequences, around 90% of them singletons. TEMRA cells underwent FACS enrichment and CD8+ and CD4+ T cells underwent negative isolation. This CDR3 has 15 residues. The ends were cut back, 8 bases at V and 2 bases at J, with 18 bases in the middle. From germline, CDR1 is MNHNS and CDR2 SASEGT. This entry comes from a study of CD8 T cells in Susac syndrome.

Sequenced: CD8+ T cells from PBMCs. This clonotype originated in a human donor with multiple sclerosis. V and J are TRBV6-1 and TRBJ2-5, with unresolved D. The CDR3 sequence is CASGVALTSQETQYF. The CDR3 DNA reads TGTGCCAGCGGGGTCGCATTAACCTCACAAGAGACCCAGTACTTC.